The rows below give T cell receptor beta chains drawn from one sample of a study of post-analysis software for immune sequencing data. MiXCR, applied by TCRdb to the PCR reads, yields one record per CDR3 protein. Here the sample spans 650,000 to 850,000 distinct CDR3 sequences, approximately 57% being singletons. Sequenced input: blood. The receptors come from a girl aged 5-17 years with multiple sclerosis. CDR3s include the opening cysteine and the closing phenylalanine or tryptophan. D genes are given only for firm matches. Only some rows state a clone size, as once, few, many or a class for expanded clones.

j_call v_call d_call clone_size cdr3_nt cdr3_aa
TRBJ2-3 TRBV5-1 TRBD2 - TGCGCCAGCAGCAAGACTAGCGGCACAGATACGCAGTATTTT CASSKTSGTDTQYF
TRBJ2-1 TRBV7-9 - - TGTGCCAGCAGCGTAACTAGGGATAATGAGCAGTTCTTC CASSVTRDNEQFF
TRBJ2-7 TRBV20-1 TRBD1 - TGCAGTGCTAGAAGTTCGGCAGGGGGTCTCTACGAGCAGTACTTC CSARSSAGGLYEQYF
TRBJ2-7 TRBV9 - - TGTGCCAGCAGCGTATTGGGGGAGACGCTATCCGAGCAGTACTTC CASSVLGETLSEQYF
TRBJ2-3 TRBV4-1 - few TGCGCCAGCAGCCAAGGGGAACGGCGGACTAGCACAGATACGCAGTATTTT CASSQGERRTSTDTQYF
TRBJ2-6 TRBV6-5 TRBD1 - TGTGCCAGCATTATCGGACAGGGGTCCGGGGCCAACGTCCTGACTTTC CASIIGQGSGANVLTF
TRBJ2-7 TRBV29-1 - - TGCAGCGTTGAAAAAATTGGGCTATCCTACGAGCAGTACTTC CSVEKIGLSYEQYF
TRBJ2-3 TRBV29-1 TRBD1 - TGCAGCGTCAAGGGGACAGGGAACAACACAGATACGCAGTATTTT CSVKGTGNNTDTQYF
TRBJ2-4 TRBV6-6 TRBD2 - TGTGCCAGCAGTTACGGCCGACTAGCGGGAGGTGAGAACATTCAGTACTTC CASSYGRLAGGENIQYF
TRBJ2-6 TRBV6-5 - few TGTGCCAGCAGTTACTCCGGGGCCTCTGGGGCCAACGTCCTGACTTTC CASSYSGASGANVLTF